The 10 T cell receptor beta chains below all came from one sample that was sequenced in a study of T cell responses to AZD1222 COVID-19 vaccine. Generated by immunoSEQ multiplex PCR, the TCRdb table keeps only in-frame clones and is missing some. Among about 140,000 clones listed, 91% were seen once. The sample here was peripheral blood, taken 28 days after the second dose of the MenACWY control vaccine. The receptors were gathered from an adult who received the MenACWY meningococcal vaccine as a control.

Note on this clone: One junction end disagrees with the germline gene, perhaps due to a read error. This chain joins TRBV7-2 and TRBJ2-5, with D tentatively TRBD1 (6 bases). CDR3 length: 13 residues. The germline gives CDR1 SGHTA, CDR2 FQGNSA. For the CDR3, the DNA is TGTGCCAGCAGCCGGGACAACCAAGAGGCCCAGTACTTC. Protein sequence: CASSRDNQEAQYF.

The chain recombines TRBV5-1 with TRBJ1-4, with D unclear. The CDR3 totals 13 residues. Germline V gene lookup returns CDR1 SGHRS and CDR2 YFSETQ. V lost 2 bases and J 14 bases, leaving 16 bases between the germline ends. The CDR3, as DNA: TGCGCCAGCAGCTTTATTGGCGAGGGTGGTCTGTTTTTT. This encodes CASSFIGEGGLFF.

The CDR3: CASGQYEARSETQYF. CDR3 nucleotide sequence: TGTGCCAGCGGACAATACGAGGCGCGCTCAGAGACCCAGTACTTC. The chain combines TRBV6-5 with TRBJ2-5, with D possibly TRBD1 on 5 matching bases. Germline V CDR1 and CDR2: MNHEY, SVGAGI. This CDR3 is 15 amino acids long. V lost 8 bases and J lost 4, with 20 bases in between.

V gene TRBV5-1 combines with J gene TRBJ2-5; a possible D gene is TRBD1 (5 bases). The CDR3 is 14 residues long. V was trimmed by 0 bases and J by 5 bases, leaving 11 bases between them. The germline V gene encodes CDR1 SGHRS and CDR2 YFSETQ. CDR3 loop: CASSLAQGLETQYF. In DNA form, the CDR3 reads TGCGCCAGCAGCTTGGCTCAGGGTTTGGAGACCCAGTACTTC.

The DNA of the CDR3 is TGTGCCAGCAGCTTAACGGGCAGGGGCGGGCATGGCTACACCTTC. The encoded protein is CASSLTGRGGHGYTF. The chain carries TRBV7-3 and TRBJ1-2; perhaps TRBD1 as D (6 bases). Germline CDR1 SGHTA, CDR2 FQGTGA. The ends were cut back, 0 bases at V and 6 bases at J, with 14 bases in the middle. This CDR3 comprises 15 residues.

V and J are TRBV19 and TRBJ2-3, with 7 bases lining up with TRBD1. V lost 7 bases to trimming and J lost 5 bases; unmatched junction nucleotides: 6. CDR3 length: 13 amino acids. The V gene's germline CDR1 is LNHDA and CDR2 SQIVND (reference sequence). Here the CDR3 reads CASTDRAGDTQYF. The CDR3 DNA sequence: TGTGCCAGTACTGACAGGGCAGGAGATACGCAGTATTTT. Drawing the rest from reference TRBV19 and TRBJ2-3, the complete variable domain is DGGITQSPKYLFRKEGQNVTLSCEQNLNHDAMYWYRQDPGQGLRLIYYSQIVNDFQKGDIAEGYSVSREKKESFPLTVTSAQKNPTAFYLCASTDRAGDTQYFGPGTRLTVL.

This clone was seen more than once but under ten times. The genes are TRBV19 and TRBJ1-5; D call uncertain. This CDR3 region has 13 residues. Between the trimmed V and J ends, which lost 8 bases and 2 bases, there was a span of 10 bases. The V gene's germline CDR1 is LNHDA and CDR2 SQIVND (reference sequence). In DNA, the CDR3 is TGTGCCAGTCTCGGTATGGGCAATCAGCCCCAGCATTTT. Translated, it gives CASLGMGNQPQHF.

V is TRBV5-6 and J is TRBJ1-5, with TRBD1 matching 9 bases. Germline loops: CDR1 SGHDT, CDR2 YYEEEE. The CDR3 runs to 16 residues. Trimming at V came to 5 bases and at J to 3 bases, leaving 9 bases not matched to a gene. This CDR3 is CASRDDRTGDNQPQHF. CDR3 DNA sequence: TGTGCCAGCAGAGACGACCGGACAGGGGACAATCAGCCCCAGCATTTT.

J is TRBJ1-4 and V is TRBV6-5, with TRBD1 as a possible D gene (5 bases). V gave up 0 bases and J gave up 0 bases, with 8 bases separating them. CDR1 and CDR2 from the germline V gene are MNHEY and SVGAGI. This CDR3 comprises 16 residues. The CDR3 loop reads CASSYSGAATNEKLFF. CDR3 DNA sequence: TGTGCCAGCAGTTACTCTGGGGCCGCAACTAATGAAAAACTGTTTTTT.

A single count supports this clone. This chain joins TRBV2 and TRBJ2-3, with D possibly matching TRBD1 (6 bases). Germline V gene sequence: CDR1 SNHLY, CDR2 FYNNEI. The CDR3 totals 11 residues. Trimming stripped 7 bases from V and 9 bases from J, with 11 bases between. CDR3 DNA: TGTGCCAGCAAGGGGGTCGACACGCAGTATTTT. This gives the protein CASKGVDTQYF.